This note documents a single T cell receptor beta chain sequence. In the study's own analysis: By means of reference gene primer amplification, nucleated cell counts were estimated. Repertoires were generated with immunoSEQ multiplex PCR, while TCRdb's copy carries only in-frame clones and drops some. That table furnishes V, J and clone size, whereas the DNA furnished D and trimming. The data hold 250,000 or so clones, with 84% observed a single time. The CDR3 runs 19 residues. The V gene's germline CDR1 is LGHDT and CDR2 YNNKEL (reference sequence). The V gene end was trimmed by 0 bases and the J gene end by 3 bases; junction bases not matched to a gene: 11. This sample is drawn from a study of blood T cell repertoires in COVID-19. The age range of participants was about 18 to 95 years, with residence in around 22 US areas. Membership in each cohort depended on participant-reported clinical history. Cohort 3 recovered donors had two negative PCRs, clearance, or symptom resolution.

The rearrangement joins TRBV3-1 (or the pseudogene TRBV3-2) to TRBJ1-3; 10 nucleotides line up with TRBD1. The clonotype comes from a man aged 50 to 60 who had recovered from COVID-19. Sequenced: PBMCs or T cells enriched from blood (not recorded which). The CDR3 sequence is CASSQEFVRQGAGGNTIYF. CDR3 nucleotides: TGTGCCAGCAGCCAAGAGTTTGTACGACAGGGGGCTGGTGGAAACACCATATATTTT.